This is a list of T cell receptor beta chains from one sample in a study of control samples from healthy donors and cancer patients. Here immunoSEQ multiplex PCR was the method, and the copy in TCRdb shows in-frame clones only, minus some. The sample contains 40,000 to 65,000 clones, around 87% of which appear only once. The sequencing sample was made of PBMCs. Receptors originate from a man in his sixties with head and neck cancer. The CDR3 runs from the conserved cysteine through the conserved F or W. Size tells how often a clone was seen (once, few, many) or the class of an expanded clone, and some rows leave it out.

v_call: TRBV19; clone_size: .; j_call: TRBJ2-7; cdr3_aa: CASSIGQGDEQYF
v_call: TRBV15; clone_size: once; j_call: TRBJ2-5; cdr3_aa: CATSGDRVMGETQYF
v_call: TRBV7-9; clone_size: .; j_call: TRBJ1-4; cdr3_aa: CASSSWTGRGEKLFF
v_call: TRBV5-4; clone_size: .; j_call: TRBJ2-3; cdr3_aa: CASSHGLAGASTDTQYF
v_call: TRBV7-9; clone_size: .; j_call: TRBJ1-2; cdr3_aa: CASSRMSGDYGYTF
v_call: TRBV7-9; clone_size: .; j_call: TRBJ1-1; cdr3_aa: CASSSRTGSNTEAFF
v_call: TRBV11-2; clone_size: .; j_call: TRBJ2-6; cdr3_aa: CASSLVGQAFSGANVLTF
v_call: TRBV5-1; clone_size: .; j_call: TRBJ2-4; cdr3_aa: CASSLGDYRNIQYF
v_call: TRBV7-2; clone_size: .; j_call: TRBJ1-1; cdr3_aa: CASSLDRWNTEAFF
v_call: TRBV7-9; clone_size: .; j_call: TRBJ2-7; cdr3_aa: CASSLDQLSYEQYF
v_call: TRBV4-3; clone_size: .; j_call: TRBJ1-2; cdr3_aa: CASSQDIQASRPYGYTF
v_call: TRBV11-2; clone_size: .; j_call: TRBJ2-2; cdr3_aa: CASSLSLLAGVTGELFF
v_call: TRBV5-4; clone_size: .; j_call: TRBJ2-2; cdr3_aa: CASRTGGNANTGELFF
v_call: TRBV27; clone_size: .; j_call: TRBJ2-7; cdr3_aa: CASSRDRGYEQYF
v_call: TRBV6-2/TRBV6-3; clone_size: once; j_call: TRBJ1-1; cdr3_aa: CASSYPRDRGKNTEAFF
v_call: TRBV7-2; clone_size: few; j_call: TRBJ2-7; cdr3_aa: CASSINRESEQYF
v_call: TRBV2; clone_size: .; j_call: TRBJ2-1; cdr3_aa: CASSGFGLVLEQFF
v_call: TRBV9; clone_size: .; j_call: TRBJ2-1; cdr3_aa: CASRGLAANNEQFF
v_call: TRBV30; clone_size: .; j_call: TRBJ1-5; cdr3_aa: CAWSVQIDQPQHF
v_call: TRBV28; clone_size: .; j_call: TRBJ2-1; cdr3_aa: CATRGSGRLYEQFF
v_call: TRBV27; clone_size: .; j_call: TRBJ1-2; cdr3_aa: CASSPRQFGSGYTF
v_call: TRBV11-1; clone_size: .; j_call: TRBJ2-5; cdr3_aa: CASSSARDGETQYF
v_call: TRBV10-1; clone_size: .; j_call: TRBJ2-3; cdr3_aa: CASTRTGEGTQYF
v_call: TRBV5-1; clone_size: .; j_call: TRBJ1-1; cdr3_aa: CASSLAETGSPEAFF